Shown below are 17 T cell receptor beta chains from a single sample sequenced in a study of blood T cell repertoires in COVID-19. This table comes from immunoSEQ multiplex PCR, and its TCRdb copy is limited to in-frame clones, with some not included. This sample has 350,000 to 450,000 clones, with about 88% found just once. Sample: PBMCs or T cells enriched from blood (not recorded which). These TCRs come from a woman aged 18-30 years who had been exposed to COVID-19.

The chain recombines TRBV5-6 with TRBJ2-3; 11 bases align to TRBD2. The CDR3 sequence is 17 residues long. Germline values: CDR1 SGHDT, CDR2 YYEEEE. The ends lost 0 bases at V and 6 bases at J; junction bases unmatched: 9. The chain's CDR3 is CASSLGLAGGLRDTQYF. CDR3 in DNA: TGTGCCAGCAGCTTGGGGCTAGCGGGAGGTCTTAGGGATACGCAGTATTTT. Looking up the rest from reference TRBV5-6 and TRBJ2-3 gives the full variable domain: DAGVTQSPTHLIKTRGQQVTLRCSPKSGHDTVSWYQQALGQGPQFIFQYYEEEERQRGNFPDRFSGHQFPNYSSELNVNALLLGDSALYLCASSLGLAGGLRDTQYFGPGTRLTVL.

The chain recombines TRBV4-3 with TRBJ2-7; 7 nucleotides line up with TRBD1. This CDR3 comprises 16 residues. Germline V gene sequence: CDR1 LGHNA, CDR2 YSLEER. Germline trimming cut 3 bases from V and 0 bases from J; bases unmatched to any gene: 8. The CDR3 DNA reads as TGCGCCAGCAGCCAGACGACCGGGACAGCCTCCTACGAGCAGTACTTC. Translating gives CASSQTTGTASYEQYF.

Only one count was recorded for this clone. The J gene is TRBJ1-2, the V gene TRBV6-1, with 10 bases identical to TRBD1. V dropped 0 bases and J dropped 8; count of bases not matched to a gene: 12. Germline-derived CDR1 and CDR2 are MNHNS and SASEGT. CDR3 length: 17 amino acids. The CDR3 DNA reads as TGTGCCAGCAGTGAAGCGTCAGGACAGGGGGAGCAGGAAGGCTACACCTTC. It translates to CASSEASGQGEQEGYTF.

This clone was seen once. J is TRBJ1-5 and V is TRBV6-5, with TRBD1 as a possible D gene (5 bases). Trimming pared 6 bases from V and 1 base from J, leaving 7 bases between. Germline loops: CDR1 MNHEY, CDR2 SVGAGI. This CDR3 is built from 13 residues. The CDR3: CASRTGSNQPQHF. The DNA for the CDR3 is TGTGCCAGCAGAACAGGCAGCAATCAGCCCCAGCATTTT.

The J gene is TRBJ1-1, the V gene TRBV28, with 8 bases identical to TRBD1. The CDR3 length is 14 residues. J was trimmed by 1 base and V by 5 bases; bases with no gene match: 3. Germline V gene data show CDR1 as MDHEN and CDR2 as SYDVKM. The CDR3 coding sequence is TGTGCCAGCAGTCTCAGGGGGCCGAACACTGAAGCTTTCTTT. Translating gives CASSLRGPNTEAFF.

The chain links TRBV10-2 to TRBJ1-2; 8 bases fit TRBD1. The CDR3 runs 17 residues. After removal of 1 base from V and 4 bases from J, the junction contained 11 bases not matched to a gene. CDR1 WSHSY and CDR2 SAAADI come from the germline V gene. CDR3 region: CASSEWKQGGISYGYTF. The CDR3 coding sequence is TGCGCCAGCAGTGAGTGGAAACAGGGGGGAATAAGCTATGGCTACACCTTC.

With respect to this clone: The junction departs from the called germline gene at one end, perhaps through a read error. This sequence joins TRBV12-3 or TRBV12-4 and TRBJ1-5, with D possibly TRBD1 on 5 matching bases. This CDR3 has 12 amino acids. The CDR3 nucleotides are TGTGCCAGCAGTTACTTGGACATCCCCTGGAATTTT. Residues: CASSYLDIPWNF.

The V and J genes are TRBV28 and TRBJ1-1; 7 bases are shared with TRBD1. V was pared by 6 bases and J by 11 bases, with 6 bases of the junction left unmatched. Germline CDR1 is MDHEN and CDR2 is SYDVKM. The CDR3 spans 11 residues. CDR3 in DNA: TGTGCCAGCAGCCCCGGGACAGTGGCTTTCTTT. The encoded protein is CASSPGTVAFF. Full variable domain (remainder filled in from reference TRBV28 and TRBJ1-1): DVKVTQSSRYLVKRTGEKVFLECVQDMDHENMFWYRQDPGLGLRLIYFSYDVKMKEKGDIPEGYSVSREKKERFSLILESASTNQTSMYLCASSPGTVAFFGQGTRLTVV.

This chain links TRBV27 with TRBJ2-5; TRBD2 aligns across 10 bases. The J segment lost 8 bases and the V segment lost 0 bases, leaving 12 bases of the junction unmatched. Per germline, CDR1 MNHEY and CDR2 SMNVEV (reference sequence). The CDR3 totals 17 residues. In DNA form, the CDR3 reads TGTGCCAGCAGTTTATCAGTAGCGGGGGGCCCATTAGGTACCCAGTACTTC. It translates to CASSLSVAGGPLGTQYF.

This chain links TRBV13 with TRBJ1-6; D is uncertain. V lost 4 bases and J 8 bases, leaving 9 bases between the germline ends. This CDR3 has 13 residues. CDR1 and CDR2 (germline): PRHDT, FYEKMQ (reference sequence). The CDR3 bases are TGTGCCAGCAGCTCTAGCTCGGATTCACCCCTCCACTTT. This gives the protein CASSSSSDSPLHF.

This clone was counted a single time. The rearrangement links TRBV19 to TRBJ1-1; 8 bases are a match to TRBD1. The CDR3 is 13 residues long. Trimming removed 10 bases from V and 5 bases from J; junction bases left unmatched: 9. Germline V gives CDR1 LNHDA, CDR2 SQIVND (reference sequence). The CDR3 bases are TGTGCCACCGGCGACAGGGGTAGGACTGAAGCTTTCTTT. Its translation: CATGDRGRTEAFF. Full variable domain (missing parts from reference TRBV19 and TRBJ1-1): DGGITQSPKYLFRKEGQNVTLSCEQNLNHDAMYWYRQDPGQGLRLIYYSQIVNDFQKGDIAEGYSVSREKKESFPLTVTSAQKNPTAFYLCATGDRGRTEAFFGQGTRLTVV.

The rearrangement uses TRBV18 and TRBJ1-2; D may be TRBD1 (5 bases). Trimming took 8 bases from V and 3 from J, leaving 13 bases between them. In germline, CDR1 is KGHSH, CDR2 LQKENI. The CDR3 runs to 13 residues. The CDR3 DNA sequence: TGTGCCAGCACCCCAGGGCGCGACTATGGCTACACCTTC. Residues: CASTPGRDYGYTF.

The rearrangement links TRBV29-1 to TRBJ2-7; TRBD2 matches 7 bases. Trimming cost V 2 bases and J 0 bases; bases outside gene matches: 7. The CDR3 length is 15 residues. Per germline, CDR1 SQVTM and CDR2 ANQGSEA. The CDR3 DNA sequence: TGCAGCGTTGAACCGTGGTCGGGAGGCTCCTACGAGCAGTACTTC. Protein: CSVEPWSGGSYEQYF.

This chain links TRBV6-2 or TRBV6-3 with TRBJ2-3, with TRBD2 identical over 10 bases. Germline trimming cut 4 bases from V and 3 bases from J; bases unmatched to any gene: 7. Per germline, CDR1 MNHEY and CDR2 SVGEGT. CDR3 size: 16 residues. CDR3 in DNA: TGTGCCAGCAGTTCCCATCTACTAGCGGGAACAGATACGCAGTATTTT. Its protein is CASSSHLLAGTDTQYF.

The V gene is TRBV5-6, the J gene TRBJ2-3, with 8 bases lining up with TRBD1. This CDR3 spans 13 amino acids. Germline CDR1 is SGHDT and CDR2 is YYEEEE. Trimming took 4 bases from V and 4 from J; bases not matched to a gene: 2. The CDR3 DNA is TGTGCCAGCAGCCCGACAGGGGCAGATACGCAGTATTTT. This translates into CASSPTGADTQYF. Combining the CDR3 with reference TRBV5-6 and TRBJ2-3 gives the whole variable domain DAGVTQSPTHLIKTRGQQVTLRCSPKSGHDTVSWYQQALGQGPQFIFQYYEEEERQRGNFPDRFSGHQFPNYSSELNVNALLLGDSALYLCASSPTGADTQYFGPGTRLTVL.

The J gene is TRBJ2-4, the V gene TRBV11-2; 8 bases line up with TRBD2. V gave up 5 bases and J gave up 0 bases; unmatched junction bases: 6. The CDR3 has 16 residues. Germline loops: CDR1 SGHAT, CDR2 FQNNGV. CDR3 nucleotide sequence: TGTGCCAGCAGCATAATAGCGGGGCTAGCCAAAAACATTCAGTACTTC. It specifies CASSIIAGLAKNIQYF.

CDR3 sequence reads: CSVEVRNTEAFF. The DNA of the CDR3 is TGCAGCGTTGAAGTCCGGAACACTGAAGCTTTCTTT. This chain links TRBV29-1 with TRBJ1-1; D is uncertain. From germline, CDR1 is SQVTM and CDR2 ANQGSEA. The V and J ends lost 1 base and 1 base respectively, with 4 bases between them. The CDR3 length is 12 residues.